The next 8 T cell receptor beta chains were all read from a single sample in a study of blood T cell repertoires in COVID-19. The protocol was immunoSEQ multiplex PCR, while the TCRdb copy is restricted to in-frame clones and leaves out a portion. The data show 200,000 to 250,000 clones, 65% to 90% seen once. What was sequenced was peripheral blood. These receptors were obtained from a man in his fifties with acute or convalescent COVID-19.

CDR3 nucleotides: TGTGCCAGCAGCCAAGGTCGAGGCGCTACCCCTCCTGAAGCTTTCTTT. Translation gives CASSQGRGATPPEAFF. The chain links TRBV3-1 (or the pseudogene TRBV3-2) to TRBJ1-1, with no clear D. This CDR3 is 16 amino acids long. V gave up 1 base and J gave up 6 bases, with 18 bases separating them. CDR1 and CDR2 from the germline V gene are LGHDT and YNNKEL (reference sequence).

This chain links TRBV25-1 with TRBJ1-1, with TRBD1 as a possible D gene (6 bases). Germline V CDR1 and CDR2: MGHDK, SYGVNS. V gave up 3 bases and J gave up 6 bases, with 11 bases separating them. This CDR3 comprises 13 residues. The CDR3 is CASSEVNRAEAFF. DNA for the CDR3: TGTGCCAGCAGTGAGGTTAACAGGGCTGAAGCTTTCTTT.

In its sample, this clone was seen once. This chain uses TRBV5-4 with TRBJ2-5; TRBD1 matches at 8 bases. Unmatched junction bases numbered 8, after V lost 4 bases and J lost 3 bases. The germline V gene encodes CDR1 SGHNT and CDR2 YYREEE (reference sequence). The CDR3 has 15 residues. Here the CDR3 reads CASSRPGTGKETQYF. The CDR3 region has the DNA TGTGCCAGCAGCCGGCCCGGGACAGGTAAAGAGACCCAGTACTTC. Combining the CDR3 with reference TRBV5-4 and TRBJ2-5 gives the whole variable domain ETGVTQSPTHLIKTRGQQVTLRCSSQSGHNTVSWYQQALGQGPQFIFQYYREEENGRGNFPPRFSGLQFPNYSSELNVNALELDDSALYLCASSRPGTGKETQYFGPGTRLLVL.

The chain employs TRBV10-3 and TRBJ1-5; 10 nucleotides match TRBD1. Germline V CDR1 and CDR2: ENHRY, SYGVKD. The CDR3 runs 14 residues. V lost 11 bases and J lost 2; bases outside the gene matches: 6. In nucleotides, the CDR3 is TGTGCCGCCGGGGACAGGGGAGGCAATCAGCCCCAGCATTTT. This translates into CAAGDRGGNQPQHF.

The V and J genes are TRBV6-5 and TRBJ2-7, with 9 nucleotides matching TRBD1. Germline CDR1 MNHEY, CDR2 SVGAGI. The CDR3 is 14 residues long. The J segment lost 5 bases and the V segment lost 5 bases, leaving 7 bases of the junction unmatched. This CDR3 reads CASSPRDRVHEQYF. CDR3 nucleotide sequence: TGTGCCAGCAGTCCCCGGGACAGGGTCCACGAGCAGTACTTC.

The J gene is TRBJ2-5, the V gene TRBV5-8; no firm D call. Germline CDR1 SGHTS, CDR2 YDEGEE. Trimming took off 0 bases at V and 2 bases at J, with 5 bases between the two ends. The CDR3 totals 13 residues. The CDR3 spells CASSLETQETQYF. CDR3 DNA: TGTGCCAGCAGCTTGGAGACACAAGAGACCCAGTACTTC. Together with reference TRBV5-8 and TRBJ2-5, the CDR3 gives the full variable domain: EAGVTQSPTHLIKTRGQQATLRCSPISGHTSVYWYQQALGLGLQFLLWYDEGEERNRGNFPPRFSGRQFPNYSSELNVNALELEDSALYLCASSLETQETQYFGPGTRLLVL.

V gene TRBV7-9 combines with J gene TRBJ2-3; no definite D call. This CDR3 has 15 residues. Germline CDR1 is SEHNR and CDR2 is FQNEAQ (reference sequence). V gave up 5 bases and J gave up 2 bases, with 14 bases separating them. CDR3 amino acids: CASSPRAQATDTQYF. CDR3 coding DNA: TGTGCCAGCAGCCCCCGAGCTCAGGCCACAGATACGCAGTATTTT.

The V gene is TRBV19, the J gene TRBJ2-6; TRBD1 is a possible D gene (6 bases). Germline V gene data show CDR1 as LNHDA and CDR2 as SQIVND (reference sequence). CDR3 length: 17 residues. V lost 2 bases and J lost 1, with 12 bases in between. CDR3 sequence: CASSILTGPSGANVLTF. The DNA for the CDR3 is TGTGCCAGTAGTATACTGACAGGACCGTCTGGGGCCAACGTCCTGACTTTC.